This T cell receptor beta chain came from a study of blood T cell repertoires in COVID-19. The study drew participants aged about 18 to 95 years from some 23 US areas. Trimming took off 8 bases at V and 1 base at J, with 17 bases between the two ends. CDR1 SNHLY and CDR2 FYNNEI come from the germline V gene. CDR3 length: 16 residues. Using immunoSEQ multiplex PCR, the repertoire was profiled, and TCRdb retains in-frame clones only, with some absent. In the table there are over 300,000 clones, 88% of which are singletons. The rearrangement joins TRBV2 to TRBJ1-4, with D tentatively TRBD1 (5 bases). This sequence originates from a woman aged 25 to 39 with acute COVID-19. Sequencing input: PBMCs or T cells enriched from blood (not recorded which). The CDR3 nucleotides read TGTGCCAGCTCGTCCCGTCCAGGGATAACTAATGAAAAACTGTTTTTT. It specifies CASSSRPGITNEKLFF.